This T cell receptor beta chain was sequenced for a study of CD8 T cells in ankylosing spondylitis. The CDR3 has 15 residues. Germline V gene sequence: CDR1 ENHRY, CDR2 SYGVKD. Between the trimmed V and J ends, which lost 6 bases and 13 bases, there was a span of 27 bases. By quantitative 5'-RACE with molecular barcodes, the TCR beta libraries were made. TCRdb passed the 5' RACE reads through MiXCR, listing each CDR3 protein once. The sample includes 250,000 to 350,000 distinct CDR3 sequences, around 21% seen only once; the top ten take 3.5%. This clonotype was recorded at least ten times. What was sequenced was blood, either unsorted or a sorted T cell fraction (not recorded which). The TCR comes from a female donor with ankylosing spondylitis or in good health (not recorded which). The J gene is TRBJ1-2, the V gene TRBV10-3; D may be TRBD1 (6 bases). The CDR3 region has the DNA TGTGCCATCAGAGCATCAGGGGAACTTCTCAAAAGCGGCACCTTC. It translates to CAIRASGELLKSGTF.